The 22 T cell receptor beta chains below were found in one sample sequenced in a study of cytomegalovirus exposure and HLA in healthy donors. Use of 60 Vbeta and 13 Jbeta primers characterized the PCR. Method: immunoSEQ multiplex PCR; TCRdb's copy keeps in-frame clones and lacks some. The sample holds over 150,000 clones, over 70% seen once. The sequenced material came from PBMCs. The origin of the receptors is a woman aged 30 to 39 in good health and CMV-seronegative.

This clone was counted only a few times. The chain recombines TRBV10-3 with TRBJ1-6, with 7 bases fitting TRBD1. CDR1 and CDR2 from the germline V gene are ENHRY and SYGVKD. This CDR3 spans 16 amino acids. V was clipped by 1 base and J by 9 bases; unmatched bases: 9. The CDR3 DNA is TGTGCCATCAGTGAGTATGACAGGGCCGATGGTTCACCCCTCCACTTT. Protein: CAISEYDRADGSPLHF.

The chain has TRBV27 and TRBJ2-7; 10 positions agree with TRBD1. The V segment lost 3 bases and the J segment 2 bases; nucleotides outside the gene matches: 4. The germline V gene encodes CDR1 MNHEY and CDR2 SMNVEV (reference sequence). This CDR3 spans 15 amino acids. CDR3 bases: TGTGCCAGCAGTTTGTCCGGACAGGGGGCCTACGAGCAGTACTTC. Its translation: CASSLSGQGAYEQYF.

The chain has TRBV27 and TRBJ2-2, with D possibly matching TRBD2 (5 bases). The CDR3 runs to 17 residues. Germline-derived CDR1 and CDR2 are MNHEY and SMNVEV (reference sequence). V shed 0 bases and J shed 3 bases, with 14 bases lying between them. CDR3 nucleotide sequence: TGTGCCAGCAGTTTATCCCCGGGGAGAGCCGACACCGGGGAGCTGTTTTTT. Protein product: CASSLSPGRADTGELFF.

This chain links TRBV6-5 with TRBJ2-2; maybe TRBD2 (5 bases). V was trimmed by 0 bases and J by 4 bases, leaving 9 bases between them. The CDR3 is 15 residues long. Per the germline V gene, CDR1 is MNHEY and CDR2 is SVGAGI. This chain's CDR3 is CASSYSRVPTGELFF. The DNA for the CDR3 is TGTGCCAGCAGTTACTCGAGGGTTCCCACCGGGGAGCTGTTTTTT.

This chain links TRBV19 with TRBJ1-1, with D unresolved. This CDR3 has 13 amino acids. Trimming took off 5 bases at V and 5 bases at J, with 12 bases between the two ends. The germline V gene has CDR1 LNHDA and CDR2 SQIVND (reference sequence). The CDR3 reads CASSADSTTEAFF. The CDR3 DNA sequence: TGTGCCAGTAGTGCAGACTCGACGACTGAAGCTTTCTTT.

This chain uses TRBV2 with TRBJ2-5; 13 bases are shared with TRBD2. J was trimmed by 1 base and V by 9 bases; bases with no gene match: 17. Looked up from germline, CDR1 is SNHLY and CDR2 is FYNNEI. This CDR3 region has 19 residues. The CDR3 here is CARSKWTSGSCEGQETQYF. Written as DNA, the CDR3 is TGTGCCAGAAGTAAATGGACTAGCGGGAGTTGTGAGGGCCAAGAGACCCAGTACTTC.

The CDR3 protein is CASSAGGLAGGVTDTQYF. CDR3 DNA: TGCGCCAGCAGCGCTGGAGGACTAGCGGGAGGAGTGACAGATACGCAGTATTTT. The rearrangement uses TRBV5-1 and TRBJ2-3, with 14 positions matching TRBD2. The V and J ends lost 4 bases and 3 bases, in that order; junction bases with no gene match: 10. From germline, CDR1 is SGHRS and CDR2 YFSETQ. CDR3 length: 18 residues.

The chain carries TRBV5-1 and TRBJ2-7; the match to TRBD1 covers 9 bases. The trim removed 2 bases at V and 5 bases at J, leaving 8 bases unmatched. The CDR3 is 15 amino acids. Germline V CDR1 and CDR2: SGHRS, YFSETQ. This CDR3 reads CASSLQQGAWDEQYF. The CDR3 region has the DNA TGCGCCAGCAGCTTACAACAGGGGGCTTGGGACGAGCAGTACTTC. The full variable domain, completed using reference TRBV5-1 and TRBJ2-7, is KAGVTQTPRYLIKTRGQQVTLSCSPISGHRSVSWYQQTPGQGLQFLFEYFSETQRNKGNFPGRFSGRQFSNSRSEMNVSTLELGDSALYLCASSLQQGAWDEQYFGPGTRLTVT.

The sample holds a few counts of this clone. This chain links TRBV7-3 with TRBJ2-3; 7 bases fit TRBD1. The V segment lost 5 bases and the J segment 2 bases; nucleotides outside the gene matches: 4. The CDR3 sequence is 14 residues long. Germline CDR1 SGHTA, CDR2 FQGTGA. The CDR3 loop reads CASSPDRATDTQYF. The DNA of the CDR3 is TGTGCCAGCAGCCCAGACAGGGCCACAGATACGCAGTATTTT. Variable domain in full (rest from reference TRBV7-3 and TRBJ2-3): GAGVSQTPSNKVTEKGKYVELRCDPISGHTALYWYRQSLGQGPEFLIYFQGTGAADDSGLPNDRFFAVRPEGSVSTLKIQRTERGDSAVYLCASSPDRATDTQYFGPGTRLTVL.

The rearrangement uses TRBV6-6 and TRBJ1-2, with a possible D match to TRBD1 (6 bases). CDR3 length equals 13 residues. Germline CDR1 reads MNHNY; CDR2 reads SVGAGI (reference sequence). The V end lost 9 bases, the J end lost 4 bases, and 15 bases lay between the germline ends. The CDR3 DNA reads TGTGCCAGTCAGGGGCCGGGGAGCTATGGCTACACCTTC. Translation: CASQGPGSYGYTF.

V usage is TRBV6-1 and J usage is TRBJ2-5, with TRBD1 matching over 12 bases. J lost 5 bases, V lost 8 bases, and 9 bases had no gene match. The V gene's germline CDR1 is MNHNS and CDR2 SASEGT. The CDR3 extends over 15 amino acids. This CDR3 reads CASVRDRGRAETQYF. DNA of the CDR3: TGTGCCAGCGTCCGGGACAGGGGGCGAGCGGAGACCCAGTACTTC.

The chain couples TRBV7-9 to TRBJ2-7; tentative D call: TRBD2 (6 bases). V lost 1 base and J 7 bases, leaving 11 bases between the germline ends. The germline CDR1 and CDR2 sequences are SEHNR and FQNEAQ (reference sequence). This CDR3 spans 13 amino acids. CDR3 nucleotide sequence: TGTGCCAGCAGCTTAGTCCGGGCGGGGGAGCAGTACTTC. It codes for CASSLVRAGEQYF.

The chain recombines TRBV7-9 with TRBJ2-6; D is unresolved. CDR3 length equals 16 residues. Germline V CDR1 and CDR2: SEHNR, FQNEAQ (reference sequence). Between the trimmed V and J ends, which lost 1 base and 0 bases, there was a span of 7 bases. Here the CDR3 reads CASSLVKLSGANVLTF. The CDR3 DNA sequence: TGTGCCAGCAGCTTAGTAAAGCTCTCTGGGGCCAACGTCCTGACTTTC. The full variable domain, rest sourced from reference TRBV7-9 and TRBJ2-6, is DTGVSQNPRHKITKRGQNVTFRCDPISEHNRLYWYRQTLGQGPEFLTYFQNEAQLEKSRLLSDRFSAERPKGSFSTLEIQRTEQGDSAMYLCASSLVKLSGANVLTFGAGSRLTVL.

The rearrangement joins TRBV11-2 to TRBJ2-7; TRBD2 aligns across 8 bases. The CDR3 consists of 15 residues. Germline V lookup: CDR1 SGHAT, CDR2 FQNNGV. Trimming at V came to 3 bases and at J to 0 bases, leaving 4 bases not matched to a gene. This CDR3 is CASSFSGGSSYEQYF. The CDR3 nucleotides read TGTGCCAGCAGCTTCTCGGGGGGGAGCTCCTACGAGCAGTACTTC.

This rearrangement joins TRBV6-4 to TRBJ2-1; D gene unclear. The CDR3 is made up of 12 amino acids. With 1 base removed from V and 7 bases from J, the gap between germline ends came to 5 bases. Germline lookup yields CDR1 MRHNA and CDR2 SNTAGT. CDR3 bases: TGTGCCAGCAGTGACTTCACTAATGAGCAGTTCTTC. It codes for CASSDFTNEQFF.

This sequence joins TRBV30 and TRBJ2-3; D is possibly TRBD2 (6 bases). The CDR3 runs 16 residues. Germline assignment: CDR1 GTSNPN and CDR2 SVGIG (reference sequence). V lost 8 bases to trimming and J lost 1 base, with 22 bases between them. CDR3 residues: CAVTRRASACTDTQYF. The CDR3 DNA reads TGTGCCGTCACCCGGCGGGCTAGCGCCTGCACAGATACGCAGTATTTT.

V usage is TRBV6-1 and J usage is TRBJ1-2, with a possible D match to TRBD1 (5 bases). From germline, CDR1 is MNHNS and CDR2 SASEGT. This CDR3 is built from 14 residues. Trimming took off 6 bases at V and 3 bases at J, with 14 bases between the two ends. The CDR3 loop reads CASRTGGGYYGYTF. The CDR3 DNA sequence: TGTGCCAGCAGGACTGGGGGGGGGTACTATGGCTACACCTTC.

The V call is TRBV6-5, the J call TRBJ2-5; 9 bases align to TRBD1. V lost 0 bases and J lost 2; bases outside the gene matches: 4. This CDR3 has 16 residues. Germline lookup yields CDR1 MNHEY and CDR2 SVGAGI. CDR3 region: CASSYSRGTGQETQYF. The CDR3 coding sequence is TGTGCCAGCAGTTACTCTCGGGGGACAGGGCAAGAGACCCAGTACTTC.

The chain uses TRBV27 and TRBJ2-5; TRBD1 matches at 7 bases. The ends lost 6 bases at V and 7 bases at J; junction bases unmatched: 8. CDR1 and CDR2 from the germline V gene are MNHEY and SMNVEV (reference sequence). The CDR3 length is 13 residues. CDR3 coding DNA: TGTGCCAGCAGGACTACAGGGGCTGGGACCCAGTACTTC. The encoded protein is CASRTTGAGTQYF.

This chain uses TRBV5-1 with TRBJ2-5; 9 nucleotides agree with TRBD1. Germline CDR1 and CDR2: SGHRS and YFSETQ. V was clipped by 4 bases and J by 5 bases; unmatched bases: 3. The CDR3 covers 13 residues. The CDR3 spells CASSTGGGETQYF. The DNA for the CDR3 is TGCGCCAGCAGCACAGGGGGCGGGGAGACCCAGTACTTC. Combining the CDR3 with reference TRBV5-1 and TRBJ2-5 gives the whole variable domain KAGVTQTPRYLIKTRGQQVTLSCSPISGHRSVSWYQQTPGQGLQFLFEYFSETQRNKGNFPGRFSGRQFSNSRSEMNVSTLELGDSALYLCASSTGGGETQYFGPGTRLLVL.

The chain employs TRBV6-1 and TRBJ2-5; tentatively, D is TRBD2 (6 bases). Per germline, CDR1 MNHNS and CDR2 SASEGT. The CDR3 is 14 residues long. The germline V and J ends were trimmed by 5 bases and 10 bases, with 20 bases remaining between them. In DNA form, the CDR3 reads TGTGCCAGCAGTTCGACGCGGTCGAACGGGGGCCAGTACTTC. As protein: CASSSTRSNGGQYF.

The J gene is TRBJ2-1, the V gene TRBV9; 9 positions match TRBD2. The germline V gene encodes CDR1 SGDLS and CDR2 YYNGEE. The CDR3 extends over 16 amino acids. The V segment lost 1 base and the J segment 8 bases; nucleotides outside the gene matches: 10. The CDR3 DNA reads TGTGCCAGCAGCGTATTGGCGGGAGGGCCTGGGGATGAGCAGTTCTTC. As protein: CASSVLAGGPGDEQFF.